This TCR beta chain was sequenced during a study of shared clonotypes between healthy human individuals. The table came from immunoSEQ multiplex PCR; TCRdb's copy has only in-frame clones and leaves some out. The sample yields 750,000 to 1,000,000 clones, almost 95% seen once. CD8 cells regarded as naive lacked CD45RO, were positively chosen for CCR7, and omitted terminally differentiated effector memory CD45RA+ cells. The CDR3 is made up of 14 amino acids. Germline lookup yields CDR1 LNHDA and CDR2 SQIVND (reference sequence). Between the trimmed V and J ends, which lost 5 bases and 1 base, there was a span of 12 bases.

The sequence derives from a man aged 25-45 years in good health. Sequences were obtained from naive CD8+ T cells sorted from blood. This chain joins TRBV19 and TRBJ2-7, with D possibly being TRBD2 (6 bases). Written as DNA, the CDR3 is TGTGCCAGTAGTCGCGGCGGGGTTTCCTACGAGCAGTACTTC. This gives the protein CASSRGGVSYEQYF.